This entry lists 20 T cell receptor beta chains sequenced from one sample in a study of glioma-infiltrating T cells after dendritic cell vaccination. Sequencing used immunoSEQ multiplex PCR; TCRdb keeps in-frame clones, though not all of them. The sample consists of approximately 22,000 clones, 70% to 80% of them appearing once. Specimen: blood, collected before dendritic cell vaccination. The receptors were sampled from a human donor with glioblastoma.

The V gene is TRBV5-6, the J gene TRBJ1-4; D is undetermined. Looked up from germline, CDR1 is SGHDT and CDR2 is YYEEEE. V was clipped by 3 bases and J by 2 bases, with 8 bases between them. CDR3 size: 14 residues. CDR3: CASSSTGTNEKLFF. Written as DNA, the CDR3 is TGTGCCAGCAGCTCGACGGGGACTAATGAAAAACTGTTTTTT.

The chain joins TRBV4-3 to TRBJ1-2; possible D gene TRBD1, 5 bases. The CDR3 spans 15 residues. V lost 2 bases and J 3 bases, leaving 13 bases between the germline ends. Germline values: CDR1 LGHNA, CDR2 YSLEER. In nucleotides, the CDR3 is TGCGCCAGCAGCCAACGGGGACTCCAGGACTATGGCTACACCTTC. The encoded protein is CASSQRGLQDYGYTF.

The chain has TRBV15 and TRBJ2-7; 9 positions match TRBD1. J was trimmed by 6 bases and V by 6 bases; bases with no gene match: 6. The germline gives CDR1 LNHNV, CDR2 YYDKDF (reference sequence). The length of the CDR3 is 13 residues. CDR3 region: CATRGQGPGEQYF. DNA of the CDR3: TGTGCCACCAGGGGACAGGGTCCGGGCGAGCAGTACTTC.

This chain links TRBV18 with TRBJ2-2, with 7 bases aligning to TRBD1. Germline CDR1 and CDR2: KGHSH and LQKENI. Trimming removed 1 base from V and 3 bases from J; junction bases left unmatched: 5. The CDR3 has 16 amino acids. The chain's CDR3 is CASSPLTGWDTGELFF. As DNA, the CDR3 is TGTGCCAGCTCACCACTGACAGGGTGGGACACCGGGGAGCTGTTTTTT. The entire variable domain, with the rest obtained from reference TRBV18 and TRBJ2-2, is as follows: NAGVMQNPRHLVRRRGQEARLRCSPMKGHSHVYWYRQLPEEGLKFMVYLQKENIIDESGMPKERFSAEFPKEGPSILRIQQVVRGDSAAYFCASSPLTGWDTGELFFGEGSRLTVL.

The CDR3 DNA reads as TGTGCCAGCAGTCGGGAGGAGGAATACACTGAAGCTTTCTTT. Its translation: CASSREEEYTEAFF. The chain combines TRBV7-9 with TRBJ1-1; D is ambiguous. This CDR3 region has 14 residues. The V gene's germline CDR1 is SEHNR and CDR2 FQNEAQ (reference sequence). V lost 6 bases, J lost 3 bases, and 14 bases lay in between.

The CDR3: CASKWDRGYDTEAFF. CDR3 sequence (DNA): TGTGCCAGCAAATGGGACAGGGGGTATGACACTGAAGCTTTCTTT. The chain has TRBV27 and TRBJ1-1, with 11 bases that match TRBD1. Per germline, CDR1 MNHEY and CDR2 SMNVEV (reference sequence). The CDR3 extends over 15 amino acids. The J segment lost 3 bases and the V segment lost 7 bases, leaving 7 bases of the junction unmatched.

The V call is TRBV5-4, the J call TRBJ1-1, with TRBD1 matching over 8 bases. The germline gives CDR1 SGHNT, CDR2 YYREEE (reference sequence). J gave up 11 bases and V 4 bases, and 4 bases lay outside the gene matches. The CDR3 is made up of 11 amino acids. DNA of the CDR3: TGTGCCAGCAGCCGCTGGACAGGGGCTTTCTTT. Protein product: CASSRWTGAFF.

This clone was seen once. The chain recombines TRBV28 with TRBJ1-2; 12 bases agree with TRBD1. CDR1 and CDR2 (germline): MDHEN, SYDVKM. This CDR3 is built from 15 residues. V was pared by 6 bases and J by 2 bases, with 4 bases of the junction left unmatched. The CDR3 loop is CASRGTGGANYGYTF. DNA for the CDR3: TGTGCCAGCAGGGGGACAGGGGGCGCCAACTATGGCTACACCTTC.

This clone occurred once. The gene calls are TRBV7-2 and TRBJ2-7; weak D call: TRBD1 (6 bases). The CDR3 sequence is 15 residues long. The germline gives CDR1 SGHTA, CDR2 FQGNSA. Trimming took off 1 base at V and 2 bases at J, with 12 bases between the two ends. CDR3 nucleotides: TGTGCCAGCAGCTTAGTACCGGGACAACCCTACGAGCAGTACTTC. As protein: CASSLVPGQPYEQYF.

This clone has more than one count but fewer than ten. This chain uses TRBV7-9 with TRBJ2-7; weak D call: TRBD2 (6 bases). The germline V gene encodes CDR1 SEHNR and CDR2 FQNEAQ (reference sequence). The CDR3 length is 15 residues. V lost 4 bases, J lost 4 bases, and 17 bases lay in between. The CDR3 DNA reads TGTGCCAGCAGCTCAGTTACTGCGGGAAGTTACGAGCAGTACTTC. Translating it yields CASSSVTAGSYEQYF.

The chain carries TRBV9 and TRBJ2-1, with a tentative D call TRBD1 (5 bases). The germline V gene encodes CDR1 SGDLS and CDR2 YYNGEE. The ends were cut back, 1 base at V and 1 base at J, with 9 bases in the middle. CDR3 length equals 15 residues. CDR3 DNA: TGTGCCAGCAGCGTAAACCAGGGATCCTACAATGAGCAGTTCTTC. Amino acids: CASSVNQGSYNEQFF.

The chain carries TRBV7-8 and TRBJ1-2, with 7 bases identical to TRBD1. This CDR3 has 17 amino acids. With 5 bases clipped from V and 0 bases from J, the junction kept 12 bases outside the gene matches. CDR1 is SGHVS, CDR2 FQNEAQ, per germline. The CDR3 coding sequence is TGTGCCAGCAGCCCAGACAGGGTGTACGACCCTAACTATGGCTACACCTTC. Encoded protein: CASSPDRVYDPNYGYTF.

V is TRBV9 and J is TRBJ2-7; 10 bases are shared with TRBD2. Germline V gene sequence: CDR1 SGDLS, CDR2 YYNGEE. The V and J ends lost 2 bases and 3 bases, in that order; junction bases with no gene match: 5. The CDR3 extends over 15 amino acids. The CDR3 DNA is TGTGCCAGCAGCGTCGGGACTAGCGTGAACTACGAGCAGTACTTC. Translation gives CASSVGTSVNYEQYF.

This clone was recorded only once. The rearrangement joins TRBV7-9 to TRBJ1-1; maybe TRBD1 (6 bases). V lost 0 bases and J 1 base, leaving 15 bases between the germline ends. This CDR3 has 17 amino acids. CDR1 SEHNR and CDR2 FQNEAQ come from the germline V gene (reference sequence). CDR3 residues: CASSLARGGSGNTEAFF. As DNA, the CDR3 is TGTGCCAGCAGCTTAGCGCGGGGGGGCTCGGGGAACACTGAAGCTTTCTTT.

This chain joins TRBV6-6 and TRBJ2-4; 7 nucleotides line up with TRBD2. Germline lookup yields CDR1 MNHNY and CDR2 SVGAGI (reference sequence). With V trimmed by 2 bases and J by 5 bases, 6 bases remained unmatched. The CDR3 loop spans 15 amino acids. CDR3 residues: CASSYGGRVENIQYF. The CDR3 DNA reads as TGTGCCAGCAGTTACGGAGGGAGGGTGGAAAACATTCAGTACTTC.

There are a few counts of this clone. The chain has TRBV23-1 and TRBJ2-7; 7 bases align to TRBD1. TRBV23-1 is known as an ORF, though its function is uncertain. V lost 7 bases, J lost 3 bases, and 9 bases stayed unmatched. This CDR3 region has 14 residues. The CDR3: CASIPGQHFYEQYF. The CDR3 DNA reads TGCGCCAGCATCCCGGGACAGCACTTCTACGAGCAGTACTTC.

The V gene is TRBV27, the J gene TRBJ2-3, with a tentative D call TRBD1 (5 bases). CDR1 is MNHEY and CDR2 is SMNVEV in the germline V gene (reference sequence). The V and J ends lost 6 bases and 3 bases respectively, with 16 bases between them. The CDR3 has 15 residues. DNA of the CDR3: TGTGCCAGCAGGGACGCCAGGGTGAGGACAGATACGCAGTATTTT. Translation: CASRDARVRTDTQYF.

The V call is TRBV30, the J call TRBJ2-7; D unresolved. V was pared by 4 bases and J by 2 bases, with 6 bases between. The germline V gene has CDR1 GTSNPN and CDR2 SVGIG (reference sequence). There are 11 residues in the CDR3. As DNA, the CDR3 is TGTGCCTGGAACAGAGCCTACGAGCAGTACTTC. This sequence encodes CAWNRAYEQYF.

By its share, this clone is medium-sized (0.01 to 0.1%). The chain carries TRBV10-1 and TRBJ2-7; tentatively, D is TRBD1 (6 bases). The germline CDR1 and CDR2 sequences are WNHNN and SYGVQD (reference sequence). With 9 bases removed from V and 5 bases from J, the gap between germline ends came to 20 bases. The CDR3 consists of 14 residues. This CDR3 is CASTISGERDEQYF. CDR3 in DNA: TGCGCCAGTACAATCTCAGGGGAAAGGGACGAGCAGTACTTC.

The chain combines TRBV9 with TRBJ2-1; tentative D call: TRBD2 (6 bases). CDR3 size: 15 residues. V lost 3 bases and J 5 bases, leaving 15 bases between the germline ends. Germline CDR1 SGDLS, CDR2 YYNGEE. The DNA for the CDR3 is TGTGCCAGCAGCGCCTACTCCGGGACTCACAATGAGCAGTTCTTC. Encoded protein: CASSAYSGTHNEQFF.